This T cell receptor (beta chain) was observed in a study of PD-1 blockade in classical Hodgkin lymphoma. Overall study context: Nivolumab dosed at 3 mg/kg went to patients intravenously every 2 weeks.

On this clone: Its antigen is still unknown.

Libraries were prepared by immunoSEQ multiplex PCR; TCRdb keeps only in-frame clonotypes and omits some of them. The sample contains about 10,000 clones, about 80% of which appear only once. Each of the patients experienced relapse following autologous stem cell transplantation, and their brentuximab vedotin exposure differed. Germline V gene sequence: CDR1 SGHRS, CDR2 YFSETQ. CDR3 size: 16 residues. V was pared by 3 bases and J by 4 bases, with 19 bases between. Study outcomes and limitations: CD8+ TCR diversity did not rise significantly by C4D1, unlike CD4+. Healthy donors reportedly exceeded newly diagnosed patients in baseline TCR diversity. Repertoire differences lack defined causes, possibly disease activity or prior therapy.

This TCR derives from a human donor with classical Hodgkin lymphoma. The specimen was peripheral blood mononuclear cells (PBMCs), collected before the second cycle of nivolumab. The chain is built from TRBV5-1 and TRBJ2-5; D might be TRBD1 or TRBD2, each matching 5 bases. CDR3 in amino acids: CASSYETADYGETQYF. CDR3 bases: TGCGCCAGCAGCTACGAGACAGCGGATTATGGAGAGACCCAGTACTTC.